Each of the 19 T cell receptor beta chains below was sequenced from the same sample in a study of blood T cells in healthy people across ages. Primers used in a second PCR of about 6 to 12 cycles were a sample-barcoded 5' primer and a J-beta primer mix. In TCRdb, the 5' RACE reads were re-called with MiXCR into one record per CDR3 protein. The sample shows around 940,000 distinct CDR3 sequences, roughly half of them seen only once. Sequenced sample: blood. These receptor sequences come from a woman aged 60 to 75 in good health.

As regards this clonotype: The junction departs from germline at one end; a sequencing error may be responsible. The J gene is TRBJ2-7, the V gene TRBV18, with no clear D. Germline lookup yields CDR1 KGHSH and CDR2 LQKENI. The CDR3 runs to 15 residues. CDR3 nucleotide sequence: TGTACCAGCTCTCCGACCATGGGTCAAAGCAATGAGCAGTACTTC. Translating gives CTSSPTMGQSNEQYF.

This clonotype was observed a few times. The CDR3 protein is CASSLVASGPYNEQFF. CDR3 sequence (DNA): TGCGCCAGCAGCTTGGTTGCTAGCGGGCCCTACAATGAGCAGTTCTTC. The chain links TRBV5-1 to TRBJ2-1; 8 positions agree with TRBD2. The CDR3 is 16 amino acids. The germline V gene has CDR1 SGHRS and CDR2 YFSETQ. V lost 0 bases, J lost 2 bases, and 4 bases stayed unmatched.

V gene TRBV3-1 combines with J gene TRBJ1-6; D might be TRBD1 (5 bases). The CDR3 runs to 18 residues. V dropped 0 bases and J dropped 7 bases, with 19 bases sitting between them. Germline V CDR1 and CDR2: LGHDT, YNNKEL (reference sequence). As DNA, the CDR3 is TGTGCCAGCAGCCAAGATCTCAGTGGGAAGGGGTGGAATTCACCCCTCCACTTT. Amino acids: CASSQDLSGKGWNSPLHF.

The CDR3 loop reads CASSLTGGFKETQYF. CDR3 nucleotide sequence: TGTGCCAGCAGTTTGACAGGGGGGTTCAAGGAGACCCAGTACTTC. The chain employs TRBV28 and TRBJ2-5, with 9 positions matching TRBD1. The junction had 7 bases not matched to a gene; V was cut back by 3 bases and J by 5 bases. The CDR3 has 15 amino acids. The V gene's germline CDR1 is MDHEN and CDR2 SYDVKM.

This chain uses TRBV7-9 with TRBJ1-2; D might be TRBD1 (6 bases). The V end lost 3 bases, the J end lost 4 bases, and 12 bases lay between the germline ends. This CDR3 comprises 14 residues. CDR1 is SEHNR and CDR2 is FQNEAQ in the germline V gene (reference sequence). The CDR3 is CASSFNRDSYGYTF. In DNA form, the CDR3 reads TGTGCCAGCAGCTTCAACAGGGATTCCTATGGCTACACCTTC.

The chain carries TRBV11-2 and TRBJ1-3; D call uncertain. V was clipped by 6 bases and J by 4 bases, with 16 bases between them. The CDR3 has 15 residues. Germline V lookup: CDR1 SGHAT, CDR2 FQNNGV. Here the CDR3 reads CASSSEGVMGNTIYF. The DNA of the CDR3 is TGTGCCAGCAGTTCAGAGGGAGTTATGGGAAACACCATATATTTT.

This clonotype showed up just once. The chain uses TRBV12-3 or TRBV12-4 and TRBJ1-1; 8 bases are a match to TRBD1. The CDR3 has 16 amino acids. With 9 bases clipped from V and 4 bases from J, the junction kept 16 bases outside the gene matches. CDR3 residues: CARSGTGGIRGTEAFF. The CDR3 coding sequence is TGTGCCAGGAGTGGGACAGGCGGAATTAGGGGCACTGAAGCTTTCTTT.

The CDR3 sequence: CASSQGRGPPYF. The CDR3 DNA is TGCGCCAGCAGCCAAGGTCGCGGTCCGCCGTACTTC. This sequence joins TRBV4-3 and TRBJ2-4; D gene uncertain. Germline V gene data show CDR1 as LGHNA and CDR2 as YSLEER. Trimming left V 1 base short and J 15 bases short, with 13 bases between. This CDR3 region has 12 residues.

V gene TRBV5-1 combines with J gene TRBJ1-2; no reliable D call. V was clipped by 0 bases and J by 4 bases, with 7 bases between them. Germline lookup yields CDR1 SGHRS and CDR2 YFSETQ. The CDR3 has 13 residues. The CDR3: CASSLAVTYGYTF. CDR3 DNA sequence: TGCGCCAGCAGCTTGGCCGTCACCTATGGCTACACCTTC.

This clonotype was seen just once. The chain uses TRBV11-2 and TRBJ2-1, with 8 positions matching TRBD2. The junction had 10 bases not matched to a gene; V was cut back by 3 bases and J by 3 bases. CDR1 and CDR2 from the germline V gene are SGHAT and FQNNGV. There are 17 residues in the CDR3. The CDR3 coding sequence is TGTGCCAGCAGCTTTTCCCTAGCGGGCGACGGCTACAATGAGCAGTTCTTC. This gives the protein CASSFSLAGDGYNEQFF.

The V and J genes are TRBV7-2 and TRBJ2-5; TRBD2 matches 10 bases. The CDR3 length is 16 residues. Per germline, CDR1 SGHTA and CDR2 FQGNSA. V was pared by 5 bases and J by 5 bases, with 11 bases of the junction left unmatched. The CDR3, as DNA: TGTGCCAGCAGCAAATCGGGTAGCGGGAGGTCCGAGACCCAGTACTTC. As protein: CASSKSGSGRSETQYF.

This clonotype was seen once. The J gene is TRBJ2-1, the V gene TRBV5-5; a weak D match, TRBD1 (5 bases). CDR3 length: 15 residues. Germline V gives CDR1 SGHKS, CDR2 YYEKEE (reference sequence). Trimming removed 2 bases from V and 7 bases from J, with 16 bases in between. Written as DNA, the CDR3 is TGTGCCAGCAGCTTCCAAGGGGATCTCAGGAATGAGCAGTTCTTC. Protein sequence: CASSFQGDLRNEQFF. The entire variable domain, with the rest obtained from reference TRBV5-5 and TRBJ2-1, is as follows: DAGVTQSPTHLIKTRGQQVTLRCSPISGHKSVSWYQQVLGQGPQFIFQYYEKEERGRGNFPDRFSARQFPNYSSELNVNALLLGDSALYLCASSFQGDLRNEQFFGPGTRLTVL.

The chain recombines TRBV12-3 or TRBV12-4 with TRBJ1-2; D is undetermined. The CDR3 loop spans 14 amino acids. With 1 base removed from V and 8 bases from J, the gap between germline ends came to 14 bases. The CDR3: CASSLVQRASGYTF. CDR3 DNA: TGTGCCAGCAGTTTAGTCCAAAGGGCCTCGGGCTACACCTTC.

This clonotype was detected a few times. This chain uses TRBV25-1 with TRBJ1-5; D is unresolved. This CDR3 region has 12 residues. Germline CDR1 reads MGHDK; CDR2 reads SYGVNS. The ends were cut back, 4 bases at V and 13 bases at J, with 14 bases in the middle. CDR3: CASSVNGNLQHF. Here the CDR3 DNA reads TGTGCCAGCAGTGTGAACGGGAACCTACAGCATTTT.

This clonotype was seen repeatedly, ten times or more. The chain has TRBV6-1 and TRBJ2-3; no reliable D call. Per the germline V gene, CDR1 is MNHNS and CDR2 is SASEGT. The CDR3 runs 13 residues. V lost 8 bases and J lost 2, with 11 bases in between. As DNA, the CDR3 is TGTGCCAGCCTAAAGGACGACACAGATACGCAGTATTTT. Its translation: CASLKDDTDTQYF.

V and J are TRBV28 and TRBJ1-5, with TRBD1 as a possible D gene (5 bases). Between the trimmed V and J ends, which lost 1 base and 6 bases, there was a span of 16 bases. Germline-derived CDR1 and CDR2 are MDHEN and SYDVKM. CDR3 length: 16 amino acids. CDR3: CASSLSAGFSGQPQHF. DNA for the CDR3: TGTGCCAGCAGTTTATCGGCAGGGTTTTCGGGTCAGCCCCAGCATTTT.

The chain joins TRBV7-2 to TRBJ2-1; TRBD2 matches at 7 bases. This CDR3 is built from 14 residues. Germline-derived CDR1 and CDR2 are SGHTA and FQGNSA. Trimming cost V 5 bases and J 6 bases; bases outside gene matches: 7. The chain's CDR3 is CASSGSSGPNEQFF. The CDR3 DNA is TGTGCCAGCAGCGGGTCTAGCGGCCCCAATGAGCAGTTCTTC.

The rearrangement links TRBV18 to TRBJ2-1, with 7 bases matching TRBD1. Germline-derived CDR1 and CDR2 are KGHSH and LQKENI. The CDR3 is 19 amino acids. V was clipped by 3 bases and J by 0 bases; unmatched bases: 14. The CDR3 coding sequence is TGTGCCAGCTCACCCGAAGACAGGGTTGGACCTAGCTCCTACAATGAGCAGTTCTTC. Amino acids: CASSPEDRVGPSSYNEQFF.

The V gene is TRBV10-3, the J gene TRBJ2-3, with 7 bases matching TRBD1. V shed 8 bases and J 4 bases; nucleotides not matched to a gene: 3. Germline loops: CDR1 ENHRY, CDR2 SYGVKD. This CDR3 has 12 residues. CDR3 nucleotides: TGTGCCATCGGGCAGGGGGCAGATACGCAGTATTTT. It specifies CAIGQGADTQYF.